This T cell receptor (beta chain) was profiled in a study of T cell responses to AZD1222 COVID-19 vaccine. Only in-frame clones appear in the TCRdb table, and some are missing; sequencing was by immunoSEQ multiplex PCR. The sample comprises about 140,000 clones, approximately 90% of which are singletons, and under 1.5% rests with the top ten. Study results and caveats: Without day 14 samples, only post-peak T cell repertoires were studied. Baseline testing showed seropositivity in only six AZD1222 recipients. The study reported that nearly half of spike-specific TCRs target unmutated variant regions.

This CDR3 has 13 amino acids. The V and J ends lost 3 bases and 4 bases respectively, with 10 bases between them. Germline V gene lookup returns CDR1 SGHDT and CDR2 YYEEEE. Pooled in the analysis were second doses at about 4 or about 12 weeks. For this clone: Its antigen is not known.

The sequenced sample was peripheral blood, obtained 28 days after the second AZD1222 dose. The chain has TRBV5-6 and TRBJ2-5; maybe TRBD2 (6 bases). The clonotype comes from an adult who received the AZD1222 COVID-19 vaccine. The CDR3 DNA reads as TGTGCCAGCAGCTCTGCACTAGCAGAGACCCAGTACTTC. Its translation: CASSSALAETQYF.